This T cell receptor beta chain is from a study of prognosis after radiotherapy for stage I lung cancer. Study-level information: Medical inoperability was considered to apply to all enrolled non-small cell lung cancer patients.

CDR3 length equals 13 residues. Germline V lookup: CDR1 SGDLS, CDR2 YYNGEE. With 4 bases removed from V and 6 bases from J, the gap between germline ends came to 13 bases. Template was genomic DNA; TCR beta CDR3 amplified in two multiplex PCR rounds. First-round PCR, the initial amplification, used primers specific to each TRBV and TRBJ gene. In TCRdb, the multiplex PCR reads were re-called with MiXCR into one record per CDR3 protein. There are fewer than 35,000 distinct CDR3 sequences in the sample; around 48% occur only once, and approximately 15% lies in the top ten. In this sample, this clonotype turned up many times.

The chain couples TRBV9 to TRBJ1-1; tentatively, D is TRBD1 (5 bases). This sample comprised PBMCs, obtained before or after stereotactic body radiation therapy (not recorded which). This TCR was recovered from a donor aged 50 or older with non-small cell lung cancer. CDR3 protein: CASSSLGGSEAFF. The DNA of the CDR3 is TGTGCCAGCAGCTCACTCGGGGGGTCTGAAGCTTTCTTT.